This T cell receptor beta chain was profiled in a study of blood T cell repertoires in COVID-19. Per the germline V gene, CDR1 is SGDLS and CDR2 is YYNGEE. This CDR3 comprises 15 residues. Trimming at V came to 0 bases and at J to 5 bases, leaving 7 bases not matched to a gene. This table comes from immunoSEQ multiplex PCR, and its TCRdb copy is limited to in-frame clones, with some not included. The top ten hold roughly 8.1% of the sample, which has some 130,000 clones, 80% to 85% seen once. This sequence originates from a woman aged 55 to 70 with active or convalescent COVID-19. The J gene is TRBJ2-7, the V gene TRBV9; 8 bases match TRBD2. The source material was peripheral blood. CDR3 region: CASSVGVAGTNEQYF. The CDR3 bases are TGTGCCAGCAGCGTAGGAGTAGCGGGAACCAACGAGCAGTACTTC.